The source of this T cell receptor (beta chain) is a study of blood T cell repertoires in COVID-19. For the study at large: Samples of COVID-19 (acute and convalescent) were obtained from the United States, Italy and Spain. Sources were T cells, B-cell-depleted T cells, or PBMCs; the material itself was cDNA or gDNA.

CDR3 length equals 15 residues. Germline loops: CDR1 LNHDA, CDR2 SQIVND (reference sequence). V trimming: 4 bases; J trimming: 6 bases; junction bases outside the gene matches: 6. In the study's own analysis: From reference gene primer amplification, estimates of nucleated cell counts were derived. Measured with immunoSEQ multiplex PCR; TCRdb has only the in-frame clones, and not every one. That table is the source of V, J and clone size, and D and trimming were worked out from the DNA. The sample includes fewer than 20,000 clones, 70% to 90% of them seen just once. The receptor comes from a human donor in a cohort sampled during active COVID-19. This chain links TRBV19 with TRBJ1-4; 9 bases match TRBD1. Sequences were obtained from peripheral blood. The CDR3 is CASSTLTGGHEKLFF. CDR3 coding DNA: TGTGCCAGTAGTACATTGACAGGGGGTCATGAAAAACTGTTTTTT.